The clone carrying this T cell receptor beta chain was observed at least ten times. The target antigen is unknown. The sample belongs to a study of T cell repertoires in cytomegalovirus infection. Study-wide background: Public TCR beta signatures marked donors with CMV infection and the matching HLA. Study-level results: The cumulative frequency of public TCR beta families distinguished individuals who carried CMV together with the relevant HLA. Clonotypes of TCR beta that were HLA-C-restricted and CMV-specific dominated the ex vivo response.

The V gene lost 1 base and the J gene lost 8 bases, with 20 bases spanning the gap. CDR1 and CDR2 from the germline V gene are SGHVS and FQNEAQ. This CDR3 comprises 16 residues. From the reads, TCRdb called clonotypes with MiXCR, one entry per CDR3 protein. In the table there are fewer than 85,000 distinct CDR3 sequences, approximately 3.6% of which are singletons. This chain joins TRBV7-8 and TRBJ1-2; weak D call: TRBD1 (5 bases). The sample taken for sequencing was PBMCs. This TCR derives from a human donor in good health (CMV status not recorded). Some clones in this sample may be carry-over from other donors' samples. The CDR3 region has the DNA TGTGCCAGCAGCTTAGATGCCCAGGGTCGGGTGTTGGGCTACACCTTC. Its protein product is CASSLDAQGRVLGYTF.